The 16 T cell receptor beta chains listed next were all sequenced from one sample in a study of cytomegalovirus exposure and HLA in healthy donors (dated by TCRdb to 2016 to 2017). The library was obtained by the immunoSEQ multiplex PCR assay. For the multiplex PCR, a mixture combining 60 forward primers for TCR Vbeta segments and 13 reverse primers for TCR Jbeta segments was used. This is the immuneACCESS table as TCRdb keeps it, with only in-frame sequences that have V and J called. A part of the clones is gone; compared with another copy, unresolved V genes explain less than half, and the rest is unexplained. Across this sample there are about 170,000 clones, with 81% seen only once. The ten largest account for about 2.1% of the sample. The sample taken for sequencing was PBMCs. The source is a woman aged 18 to 35 in good health and CMV-seronegative.

The V gene is TRBV27, the J gene TRBJ2-2; D gene ambiguous. CDR3 size: 16 residues. V dropped 1 base and J dropped 4 bases, with 13 bases sitting between them. Per the germline V gene, CDR1 is MNHEY and CDR2 is SMNVEV (reference sequence). The CDR3 coding sequence is TGTGCCAGCAGTTTATTTGTCCCCCTAGGCACCGGGGAGCTGTTTTTT. Protein sequence: CASSLFVPLGTGELFF.

This clone showed up just a few times. The gene calls are TRBV16 and TRBJ1-2, with no clear D. Germline CDR1 reads KGHSY; CDR2 reads FQNENV. Deletions cut 4 bases from V and 1 base from J, with 16 bases between. There are 16 residues in the CDR3. CDR3 protein: CASSRIPGKGNYGYTF. The CDR3 DNA reads TGTGCCAGCAGCCGAATCCCGGGGAAGGGTAACTATGGCTACACCTTC.

This chain uses TRBV7-3 with TRBJ2-2; possibly TRBD2 for D (6 bases). CDR1 SGHTA and CDR2 FQGTGA come from the germline V gene. There are 14 residues in the CDR3. Trimming removed 1 base at V and 6 bases at J, with 9 bases between. The CDR3 spells CASSLIWGAGELFF. CDR3 nucleotide sequence: TGTGCCAGCAGCTTAATTTGGGGGGCCGGGGAGCTGTTTTTT.

V usage is TRBV11-3 and J usage is TRBJ2-1; 9 nucleotides match TRBD1. V lost 0 bases and J lost 8; bases outside the gene matches: 5. CDR3 length equals 15 residues. CDR1 is SGHNT, CDR2 YENEEA, per germline. The DNA for the CDR3 is TGTGCCAGCAGCTTAGAAGGGACAGGGCCGGATGAGCAGTTCTTC. Translation gives CASSLEGTGPDEQFF.

There are a few counts of this clone. The gene calls are TRBV7-2 and TRBJ1-6; D uncertain. This CDR3 spans 16 amino acids. The V gene's germline CDR1 is SGHTA and CDR2 FQGNSA. The V and J ends lost 5 bases and 6 bases respectively, with 17 bases between them. As DNA, the CDR3 is TGTGCCAGCAGCCCACGGGTGGCTTCGACTAATTCACCCCTCCACTTT. Translation gives CASSPRVASTNSPLHF.

On this clone: Other DNA sequences of this sample code for an identical CDR3. The chain recombines TRBV6-5 with TRBJ2-7; the match to TRBD1 covers 7 bases. Germline-derived CDR1 and CDR2 are MNHEY and SVGAGI. The CDR3 is 13 residues long. J lost 6 bases, V lost 6 bases, and 8 bases had no gene match. The DNA for the CDR3 is TGTGCCAGCAGCTACGAACAGGGGCGCGAGCAGTACTTC. As protein: CASSYEQGREQYF.

V usage is TRBV4-1 and J usage is TRBJ1-6; D is undetermined. CDR1 MGHRA and CDR2 YSYEKL come from the germline V gene. V was pared by 0 bases and J by 5 bases, with 8 bases between. This CDR3 comprises 15 residues. The CDR3, as DNA: TGCGCCAGCAGCCAAGAGGCCCATAATAATTCACCCCTCCACTTT. This sequence encodes CASSQEAHNNSPLHF.

The chain carries TRBV28 and TRBJ2-5; 7 positions match TRBD2. With the DNA end fitting TRBJ2-7 better, the J assignment may be wrong. Looked up from germline, CDR1 is MDHEN and CDR2 is SYDVKM. CDR3 size: 16 residues. The CDR3 bases are TGTGCCAGCAGTGCCTCCGGGGCTAGCGGTACCTACGAGCAGTACTTC. It translates to CASSASGASGTYEQYF.

V gene TRBV29-1 combines with J gene TRBJ2-1, with a possible D match to TRBD2 (7 bases). The germline V gene encodes CDR1 SQVTM and CDR2 ANQGSEA. This CDR3 is built from 12 residues. Trimming shortened V by 0 bases and J by 10 bases, and 10 bases separated the two germline ends. DNA of the CDR3: TGCAGCGTTGAAGATTGGGGGGGCGAGCAGTTCTTC. Its protein product is CSVEDWGGEQFF.

V usage is TRBV5-1 and J usage is TRBJ2-7; 8 nucleotides line up with TRBD2. With V trimmed by 3 bases and J by 3 bases, 8 bases remained unmatched. The CDR3 runs 15 residues. Per the germline V gene, CDR1 is SGHRS and CDR2 is YFSETQ. CDR3 DNA: TGCGCCAGCAGCTACGACGGGACTAGTTACTACGAGCAGTACTTC. It codes for CASSYDGTSYYEQYF. Full variable domain (remainder filled in from reference TRBV5-1 and TRBJ2-7): KAGVTQTPRYLIKTRGQQVTLSCSPISGHRSVSWYQQTPGQGLQFLFEYFSETQRNKGNFPGRFSGRQFSNSRSEMNVSTLELGDSALYLCASSYDGTSYYEQYFGPGTRLTVT.

The chain couples TRBV6-1 to TRBJ2-2, with D unclear. Germline CDR1 MNHNS, CDR2 SASEGT. The V end lost 4 bases, the J end lost 4 bases, and 10 bases lay between the germline ends. This CDR3 region has 14 residues. The CDR3 coding sequence is TGTGCCAGCAGTGGAGGCGTGACCACCGGGGAGCTGTTTTTT. Protein: CASSGGVTTGELFF.

The chain couples TRBV19 to TRBJ1-5, with TRBD1 matching over 8 bases. Germline CDR1 LNHDA, CDR2 SQIVND (reference sequence). The V segment lost 3 bases and the J segment 4 bases; nucleotides outside the gene matches: 8. The CDR3 totals 16 residues. The CDR3, as DNA: TGTGCCAGTAGTATGGGTGGGACAGGACGTAATCAGCCCCAGCATTTT. Translation gives CASSMGGTGRNQPQHF.

The CDR3 DNA reads TGTGCCAGCAGTTTATTAAGGGACAAGCGCTACGAGCAGTACTTC. Its translation is CASSLLRDKRYEQYF. The rearrangement joins TRBV28 to TRBJ2-7; a possible D gene is TRBD1 (6 bases). Germline V gene lookup returns CDR1 MDHEN and CDR2 SYDVKM. The CDR3 loop spans 15 amino acids. V was shortened by 1 base and J by 3 bases, with 13 bases between the two germline ends. The full variable domain, in which reference TRBV28 and TRBJ2-7 provide the parts outside the CDR3, is DVKVTQSSRYLVKRTGEKVFLECVQDMDHENMFWYRQDPGLGLRLIYFSYDVKMKEKGDIPEGYSVSREKKERFSLILESASTNQTSMYLCASSLLRDKRYEQYFGPGTRLTVT.

J is TRBJ2-6 and V is TRBV5-3; 7 bases align to TRBD1. TRBV5-3 is sorted into the ORF group, with uncertain function. V dropped 5 bases and J dropped 0; count of bases not matched to a gene: 5. The length of the CDR3 is 16 residues. The DNA of the CDR3 is TGTGCCAGAAGTCAGGGACAGAGCTCTGGGGCCAACGTCCTGACTTTC. This translates into CARSQGQSSGANVLTF.

The V call is TRBV25-1, the J call TRBJ2-5; 7 bases agree with TRBD1. V lost 7 bases to trimming and J lost 2 bases; unmatched junction nucleotides: 13. Germline V gene sequence: CDR1 MGHDK, CDR2 SYGVNS. The CDR3 runs 16 residues. The chain's CDR3 is CASTPWDSEIQETQYF. CDR3 DNA sequence: TGTGCCAGCACCCCTTGGGACAGCGAGATACAAGAGACCCAGTACTTC.

J is TRBJ2-1 and V is TRBV7-2; TRBD2 matches 9 bases. Unmatched junction bases numbered 9, after V lost 5 bases and J lost 7 bases. CDR3 length equals 15 residues. CDR1 SGHTA and CDR2 FQGNSA come from the germline V gene. As DNA, the CDR3 is TGTGCCAGCAGCCGAGGGGCGGGGGGGTGGAATGAGCAGTTCTTC. It is translated as CASSRGAGGWNEQFF. Combining the CDR3 with reference TRBV7-2 and TRBJ2-1 gives the whole variable domain GAGVSQSPSNKVTEKGKDVELRCDPISGHTALYWYRQSLGQGLEFLIYFQGNSAPDKSGLPSDRFSAERTGGSVSTLTIQRTQQEDSAVYLCASSRGAGGWNEQFFGPGTRLTVL.